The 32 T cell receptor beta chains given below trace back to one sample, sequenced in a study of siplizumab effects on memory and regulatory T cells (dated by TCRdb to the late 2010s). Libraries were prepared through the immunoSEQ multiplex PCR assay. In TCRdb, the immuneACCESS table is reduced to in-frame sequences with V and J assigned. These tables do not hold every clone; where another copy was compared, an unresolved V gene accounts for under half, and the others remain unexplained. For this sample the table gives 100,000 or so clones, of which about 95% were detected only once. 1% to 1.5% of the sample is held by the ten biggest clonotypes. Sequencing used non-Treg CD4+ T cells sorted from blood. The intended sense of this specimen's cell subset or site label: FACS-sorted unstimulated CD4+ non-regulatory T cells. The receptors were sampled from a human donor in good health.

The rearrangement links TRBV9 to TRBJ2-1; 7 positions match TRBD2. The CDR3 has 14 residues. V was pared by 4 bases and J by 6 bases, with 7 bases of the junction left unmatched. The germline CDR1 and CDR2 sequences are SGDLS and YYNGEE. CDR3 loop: CASSPRTSSNEQFF. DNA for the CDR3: TGTGCCAGCAGCCCCAGGACTAGTTCCAATGAGCAGTTCTTC.

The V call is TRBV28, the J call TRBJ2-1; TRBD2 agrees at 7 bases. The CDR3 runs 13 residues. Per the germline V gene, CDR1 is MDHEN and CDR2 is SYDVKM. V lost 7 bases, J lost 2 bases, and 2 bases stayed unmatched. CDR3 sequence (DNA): TGTGCCAGCAAAGCGGGAACCTACAATGAGCAGTTCTTC. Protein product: CASKAGTYNEQFF.

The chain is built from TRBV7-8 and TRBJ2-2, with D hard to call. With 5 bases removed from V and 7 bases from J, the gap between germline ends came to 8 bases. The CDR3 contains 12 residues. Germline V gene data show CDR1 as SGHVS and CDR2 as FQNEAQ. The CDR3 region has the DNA TGTGCCAGCAGCCCCGTTGGCGGGGAGCTGTTTTTT. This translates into CASSPVGGELFF.

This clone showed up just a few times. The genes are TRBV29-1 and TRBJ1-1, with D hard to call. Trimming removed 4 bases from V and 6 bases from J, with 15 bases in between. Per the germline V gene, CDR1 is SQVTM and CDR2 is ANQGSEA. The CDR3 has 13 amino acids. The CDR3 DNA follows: TGCAGCGTTGTTGGGCTCCAAGGCCCTGAAGCTTTCTTT. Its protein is CSVVGLQGPEAFF.

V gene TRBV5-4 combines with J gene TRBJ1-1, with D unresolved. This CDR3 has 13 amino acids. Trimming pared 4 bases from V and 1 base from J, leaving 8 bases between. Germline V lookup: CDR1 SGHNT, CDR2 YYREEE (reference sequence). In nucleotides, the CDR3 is TGTGCCAGCAGCGGCCGGGAGAACACTGAAGCTTTCTTT. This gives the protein CASSGRENTEAFF.

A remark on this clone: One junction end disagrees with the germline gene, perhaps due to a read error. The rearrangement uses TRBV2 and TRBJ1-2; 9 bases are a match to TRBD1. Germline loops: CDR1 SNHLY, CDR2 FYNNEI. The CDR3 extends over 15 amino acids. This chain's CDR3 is CASSNPGQGILWGGF. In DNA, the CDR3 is TGTGCCAGCAGTAACCCGGGACAGGGCATACTATGGGGAGGCTTC.

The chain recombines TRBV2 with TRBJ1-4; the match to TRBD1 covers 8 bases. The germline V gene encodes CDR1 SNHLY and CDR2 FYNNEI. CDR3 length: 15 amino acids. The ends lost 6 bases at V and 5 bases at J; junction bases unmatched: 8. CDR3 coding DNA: TGTGCCAGCAGGGGGTGGACAGGGCGAAATGAAAAACTGTTTTTT. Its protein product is CASRGWTGRNEKLFF.

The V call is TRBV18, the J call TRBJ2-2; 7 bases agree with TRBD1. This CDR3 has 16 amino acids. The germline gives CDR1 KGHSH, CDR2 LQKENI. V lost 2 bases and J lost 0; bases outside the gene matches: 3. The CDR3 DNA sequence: TGTGCCAGCTCACCAGGGACAGCAGCGAACACCGGGGAGCTGTTTTTT. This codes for CASSPGTAANTGELFF. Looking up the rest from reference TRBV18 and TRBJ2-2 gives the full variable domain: NAGVMQNPRHLVRRRGQEARLRCSPMKGHSHVYWYRQLPEEGLKFMVYLQKENIIDESGMPKERFSAEFPKEGPSILRIQQVVRGDSAAYFCASSPGTAANTGELFFGEGSRLTVL.

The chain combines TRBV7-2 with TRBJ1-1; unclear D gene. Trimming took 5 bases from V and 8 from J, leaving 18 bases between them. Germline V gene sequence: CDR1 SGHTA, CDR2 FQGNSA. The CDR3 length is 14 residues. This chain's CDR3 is CASSRYAGFSEAFF. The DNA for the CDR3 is TGTGCCAGCAGCCGCTATGCGGGGTTCAGCGAAGCTTTCTTT.

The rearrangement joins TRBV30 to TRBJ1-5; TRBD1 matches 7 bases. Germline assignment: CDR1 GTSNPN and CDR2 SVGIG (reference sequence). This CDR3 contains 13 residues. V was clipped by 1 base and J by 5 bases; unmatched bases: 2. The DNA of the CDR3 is TGTGCCTGGAGTGAACAGGGGTATCAGCCCCAGCATTTT. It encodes CAWSEQGYQPQHF.

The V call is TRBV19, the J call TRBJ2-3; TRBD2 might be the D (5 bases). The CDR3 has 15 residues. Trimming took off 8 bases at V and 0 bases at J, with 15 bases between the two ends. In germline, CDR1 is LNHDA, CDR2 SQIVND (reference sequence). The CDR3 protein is CASRRTASSTDTQYF. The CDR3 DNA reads TGTGCCAGTCGACGGACTGCCTCTAGCACAGATACGCAGTATTTT.

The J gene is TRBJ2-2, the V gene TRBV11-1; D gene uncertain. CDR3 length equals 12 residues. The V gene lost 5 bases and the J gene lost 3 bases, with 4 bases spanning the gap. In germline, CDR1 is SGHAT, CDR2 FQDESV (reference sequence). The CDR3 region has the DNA TGTGCCAGCAGCGCACACACCGGGGAGCTGTTTTTT. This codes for CASSAHTGELFF.

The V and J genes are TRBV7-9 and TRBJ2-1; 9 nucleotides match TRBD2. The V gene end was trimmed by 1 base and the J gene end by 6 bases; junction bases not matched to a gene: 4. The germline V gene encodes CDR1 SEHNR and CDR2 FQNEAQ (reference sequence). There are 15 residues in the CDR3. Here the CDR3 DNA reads TGTGCCAGCAGCTTAGTTGTAGCGGGAGTCAATGAGCAGTTCTTC. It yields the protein CASSLVVAGVNEQFF.

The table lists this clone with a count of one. In DNA form, the CDR3 reads TGTGCCAGTAGTGGACCCCTGGGACTAGCGGGAGGGCCAGATACGCAGTATTTT. Its protein product is CASSGPLGLAGGPDTQYF. The chain recombines TRBV19 with TRBJ2-3; 16 nucleotides align to TRBD2. CDR3 size: 18 residues. The J segment lost 4 bases and the V segment lost 5 bases, leaving 9 bases of the junction unmatched. CDR1 and CDR2 (germline): LNHDA, SQIVND (reference sequence).

The CDR3, as DNA: TGTGCCAGCAGTTCCCTGCCGTCGGCGGGAGGGCCCCATACGCAGTATTTT. Its translation: CASSSLPSAGGPHTQYF. The V call is TRBV27, the J call TRBJ2-3; 9 nucleotides line up with TRBD2. J gave up 7 bases and V 4 bases, and 15 bases lay outside the gene matches. CDR3 size: 17 residues. In germline, CDR1 is MNHEY, CDR2 SMNVEV (reference sequence).

The CDR3 DNA sequence: TGTGCCAGCAGTATAGGCTCCTATAATTCACCCCTCCACTTT. This encodes CASSIGSYNSPLHF. The chain is built from TRBV7-8 and TRBJ1-6; no reliable D call. The CDR3 loop spans 14 amino acids. The V gene lost 6 bases and the J gene lost 0 bases, with 6 bases spanning the gap. Germline V lookup: CDR1 SGHVS, CDR2 FQNEAQ.

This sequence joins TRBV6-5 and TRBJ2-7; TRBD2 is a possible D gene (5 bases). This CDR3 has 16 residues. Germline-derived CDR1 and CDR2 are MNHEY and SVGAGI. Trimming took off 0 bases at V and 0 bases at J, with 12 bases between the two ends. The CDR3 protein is CASSYSFTGISYEQYF. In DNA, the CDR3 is TGTGCCAGCAGTTACTCGTTTACGGGAATCTCCTACGAGCAGTACTTC.

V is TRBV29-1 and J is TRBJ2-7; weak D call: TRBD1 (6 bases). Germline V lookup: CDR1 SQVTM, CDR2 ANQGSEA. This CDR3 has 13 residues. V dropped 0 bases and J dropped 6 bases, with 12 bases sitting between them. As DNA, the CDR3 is TGCAGCGTTGAAGAAAGGCAGGGGTTCGAGCAGTACTTC. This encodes CSVEERQGFEQYF.

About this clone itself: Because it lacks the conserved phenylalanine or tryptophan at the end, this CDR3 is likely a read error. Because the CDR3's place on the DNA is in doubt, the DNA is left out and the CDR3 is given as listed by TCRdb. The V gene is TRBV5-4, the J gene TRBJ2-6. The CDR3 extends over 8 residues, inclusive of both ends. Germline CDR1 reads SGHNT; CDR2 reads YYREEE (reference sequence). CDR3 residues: CASSLGWA.

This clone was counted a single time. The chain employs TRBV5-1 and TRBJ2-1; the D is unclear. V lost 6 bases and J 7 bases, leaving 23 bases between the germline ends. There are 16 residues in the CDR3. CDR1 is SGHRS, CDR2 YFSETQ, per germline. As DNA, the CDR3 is TGCGCCAGCACCTCGGTCCCCCGGGCAGGTCTGAATGAGCAGTTCTTC. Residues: CASTSVPRAGLNEQFF.

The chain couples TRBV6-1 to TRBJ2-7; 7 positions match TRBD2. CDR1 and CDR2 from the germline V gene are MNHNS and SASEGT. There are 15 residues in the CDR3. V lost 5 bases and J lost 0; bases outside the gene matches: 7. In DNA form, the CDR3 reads TGTGCCAGCAGTTCCCAGCGGGGTAGCTCCTACGAGCAGTACTTC. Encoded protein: CASSSQRGSSYEQYF.

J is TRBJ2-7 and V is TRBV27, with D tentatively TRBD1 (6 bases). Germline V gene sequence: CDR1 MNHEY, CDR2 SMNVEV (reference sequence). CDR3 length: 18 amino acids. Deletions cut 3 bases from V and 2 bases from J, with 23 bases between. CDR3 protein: CASSFTKPGTWNAYEQYF. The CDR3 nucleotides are TGTGCCAGCAGTTTTACGAAACCCGGGACATGGAATGCCTACGAGCAGTACTTC.

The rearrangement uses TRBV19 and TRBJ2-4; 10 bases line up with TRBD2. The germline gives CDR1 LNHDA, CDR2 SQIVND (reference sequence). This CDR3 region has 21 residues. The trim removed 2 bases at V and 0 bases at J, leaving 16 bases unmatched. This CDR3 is CASSINLKRSGRGLAKNIQYF. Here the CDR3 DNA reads TGTGCCAGTAGTATAAACCTGAAGAGGAGCGGGAGGGGACTAGCCAAAAACATTCAGTACTTC.

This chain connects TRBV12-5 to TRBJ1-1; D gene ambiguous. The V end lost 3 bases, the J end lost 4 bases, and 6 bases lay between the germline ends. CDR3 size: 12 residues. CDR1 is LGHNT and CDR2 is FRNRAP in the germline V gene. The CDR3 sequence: CASGLGLTEAFF. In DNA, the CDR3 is TGTGCTAGTGGTTTAGGACTCACTGAAGCTTTCTTT.

The CDR3 region is CASSMTGDSYNEQFF. CDR3 sequence (DNA): TGCGCCAGCAGCATGACAGGTGACTCCTACAATGAGCAGTTCTTC. V and J are TRBV5-1 and TRBJ2-1, with a weak D call TRBD1 (6 bases). The length of the CDR3 is 15 residues. Between the trimmed V and J ends, which lost 4 bases and 0 bases, there was a span of 11 bases. The germline CDR1 and CDR2 sequences are SGHRS and YFSETQ.

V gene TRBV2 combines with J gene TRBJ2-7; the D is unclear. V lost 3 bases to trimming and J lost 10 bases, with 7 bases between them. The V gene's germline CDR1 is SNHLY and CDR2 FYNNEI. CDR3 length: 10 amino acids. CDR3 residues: CASSEQLQYF. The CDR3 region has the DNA TGTGCCAGCAGTGAGCAGTTACAGTACTTC. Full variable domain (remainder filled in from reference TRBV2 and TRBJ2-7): EPEVTQTPSHQVTQMGQEVILRCVPISNHLYFYWYRQILGQKVEFLVSFYNNEISEKSEIFDDQFSVERPDGSNFTLKIRSTKLEDSAMYFCASSEQLQYFGPGTRLTVT.

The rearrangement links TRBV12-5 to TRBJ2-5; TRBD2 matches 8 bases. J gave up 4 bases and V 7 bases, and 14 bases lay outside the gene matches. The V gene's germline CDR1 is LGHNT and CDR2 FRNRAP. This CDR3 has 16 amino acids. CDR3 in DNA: TGTGCTAGTGCGGGGCCGCGAGCGGGAGTCGGAGAGACCCAGTACTTC. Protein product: CASAGPRAGVGETQYF.

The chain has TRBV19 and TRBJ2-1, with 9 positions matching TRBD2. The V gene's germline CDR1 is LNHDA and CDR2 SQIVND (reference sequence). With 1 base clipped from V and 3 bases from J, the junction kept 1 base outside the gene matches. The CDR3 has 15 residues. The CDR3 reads CASSIASGIYNEQFF. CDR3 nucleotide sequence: TGTGCCAGTAGTATAGCTAGCGGGATCTACAATGAGCAGTTCTTC.

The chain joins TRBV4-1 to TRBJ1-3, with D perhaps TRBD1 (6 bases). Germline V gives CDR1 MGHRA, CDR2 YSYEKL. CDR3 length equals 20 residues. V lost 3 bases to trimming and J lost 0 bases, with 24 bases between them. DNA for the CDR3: TGCGCCAGCAGCCACGCGCCCACAGGGTTGGGCAAGAGCTCTGGAAACACCATATATTTT. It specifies CASSHAPTGLGKSSGNTIYF.

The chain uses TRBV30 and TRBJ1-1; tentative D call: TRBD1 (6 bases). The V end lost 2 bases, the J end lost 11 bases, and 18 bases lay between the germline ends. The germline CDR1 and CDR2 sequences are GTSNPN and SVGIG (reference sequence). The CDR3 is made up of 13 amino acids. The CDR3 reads CAWSSNLRGAAFF. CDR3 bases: TGTGCCTGGAGTTCCAACCTACGGGGGGCCGCTTTCTTT.

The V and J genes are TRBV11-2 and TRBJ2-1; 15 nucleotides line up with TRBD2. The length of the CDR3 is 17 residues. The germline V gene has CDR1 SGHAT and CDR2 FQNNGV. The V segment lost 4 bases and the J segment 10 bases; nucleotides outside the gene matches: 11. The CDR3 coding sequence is TGTGCCAGCAGCTCCGGACTAGCGGGAGGGTCCTCCGAGGAGCAGTTCTTC. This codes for CASSSGLAGGSSEEQFF.

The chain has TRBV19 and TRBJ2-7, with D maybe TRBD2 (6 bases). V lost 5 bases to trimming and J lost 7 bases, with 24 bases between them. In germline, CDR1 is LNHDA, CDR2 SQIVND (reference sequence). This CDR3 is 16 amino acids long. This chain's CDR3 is CASSPVEGRPKKEQYF. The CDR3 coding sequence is TGTGCCAGTAGTCCAGTGGAGGGGAGACCCAAGAAGGAGCAGTACTTC.